This T cell receptor beta chain was sequenced for a study of vaccination effects on CD4 cells after COVID-19. Overall study context: Antigen-specific CD4+ T cells were expanded with viral peptide pools in the ViraFEST assay before sequencing.

The CDR3 spans 12 residues. Germline loops: CDR1 SGHVS, CDR2 FQNEAQ. The V gene lost 0 bases and the J gene lost 6 bases, with 5 bases spanning the gap. Notes on this clone: Its antigen is unknown.

Study outcomes and limitations: Late post-vaccination, clones induced by infection and those induced by vaccine underwent marked clonal contraction.

Libraries were prepared by immunoSEQ multiplex PCR; TCRdb keeps only in-frame clonotypes and omits some of them. The sample contains about 48,000 clones, approximately 70% of which appear only once. Cells that had been cultured for roughly eleven days were the source of isolated CD4+ T cells. IL-2 medium was substituted for half the medium on days 3 and 7. The chain is built from TRBV7-8 and TRBJ1-1, with unresolved D. The clonotype comes from a human donor who received a COVID-19 vaccine. This material consisted of CD4+ T cells from PBMCs cultured without peptide, taken before COVID-19 vaccination. This chain's CDR3 is CASSLAWAEAFF. CDR3 DNA: TGTGCCAGCAGCTTAGCATGGGCTGAAGCTTTCTTT. The full variable domain, in which reference TRBV7-8 and TRBJ1-1 provide the parts outside the CDR3, is GAGVSQSPRYKVAKRGQDVALRCDPISGHVSLFWYQQALGQGPEFLTYFQNEAQLDKSGLPSDRFFAERPEGSVSTLKIQRTQQEDSAVYLCASSLAWAEAFFGQGTRLTVV.